The clone carrying this T cell receptor beta chain was picked up many times. Germline CDR1 SGHVS, CDR2 FQNEAQ. Trimming at V came to 3 bases and at J to 9 bases, leaving 9 bases not matched to a gene. The CDR3 has 17 amino acids. The sample comes from a study of metastatic and nonmetastatic thyroid tumors. At the level of the study: It was across blood and tumor or nodule tissue from malignant and benign thyroid patients that repertoires were compared.

TCRdb called clones again from the PCR reads with MiXCR. The sample holds about 93,000 clones; about an eighth are singletons and the top ten take over 9%. Patients underwent thyroid surgery, and none had received any treatment before it. The chain carries TRBV7-8 and TRBJ2-1; 15 bases agree with TRBD2. The TCR was taken from a female donor with papillary thyroid cancer or a benign thyroid nodule (not recorded which). Some clones in this sample may be carry-over from other donors' samples. Sequencing was performed on blood. CDR3 in DNA: TGTGCCAGCAGCTTCCTCGGGACTAGCGGGAGGAGTGGTGAGCAGTTCTTC. Its protein is CASSFLGTSGRSGEQFF.